The subject of this entry is one TCR beta chain. The target antigen is unknown. The junction and the germline gene differ at one end; a read error may be behind it. The length of the CDR3 is 12 residues. The germline V gene encodes CDR1 SEHNR and CDR2 FQNEAQ (reference sequence). The PCR contained 60 Vbeta and 13 Jbeta primers. Clones were sequenced by immunoSEQ multiplex PCR, and TCRdb holds only the in-frame ones, with some missing. The profile shows a few hundred thousand clones, approximately 82% of them singletons. This sample is part of a study of cytomegalovirus exposure and HLA in healthy donors. Study-wide points: DRB1 showed the most TCR associations and HLA-C the fewest in a later analysis, as rates varied by HLA locus. Reported results showed that the classifier diagnosed cytomegalovirus status with high specificity and sensitivity.

The genes are TRBV7-9 and TRBJ1-4; no clear D. This TCR was sampled from a woman aged 60-70 years in good health and CMV-seropositive. Specimen: PBMCs. The CDR3 DNA reads as TGTTCCAGCAGCTTAGCTACGAGGGAACTGTTTTTT. This codes for CSSSLATRELFF.